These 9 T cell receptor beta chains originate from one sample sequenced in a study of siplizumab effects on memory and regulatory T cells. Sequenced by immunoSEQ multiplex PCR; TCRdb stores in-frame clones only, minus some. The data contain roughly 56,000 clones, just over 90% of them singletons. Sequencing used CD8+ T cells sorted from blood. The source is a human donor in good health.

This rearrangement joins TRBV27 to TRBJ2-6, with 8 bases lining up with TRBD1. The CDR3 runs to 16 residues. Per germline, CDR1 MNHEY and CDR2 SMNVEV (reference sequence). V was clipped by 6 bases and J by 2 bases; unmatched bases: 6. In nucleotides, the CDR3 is TGTGCCAGCAGAACACGGACAGGGACTGGGGCCAACGTCCTGACTTTC. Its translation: CASRTRTGTGANVLTF.

The CDR3 DNA is TGTGCCAGCAGGCCAGCCCGGGCGAGGGACACCGGGGAGCTGTTTTTT. Translation gives CASRPARARDTGELFF. The chain employs TRBV7-9 and TRBJ2-2; TRBD2 is a possible D gene (5 bases). From germline, CDR1 is SEHNR and CDR2 FQNEAQ (reference sequence). Trimming took 6 bases from V and 3 from J, leaving 17 bases between them. The CDR3 is 16 amino acids. The entire variable domain, with the rest obtained from reference TRBV7-9 and TRBJ2-2, is as follows: DTGVSQNPRHKITKRGQNVTFRCDPISEHNRLYWYRQTLGQGPEFLTYFQNEAQLEKSRLLSDRFSAERPKGSFSTLEIQRTEQGDSAMYLCASRPARARDTGELFFGEGSRLTVL.

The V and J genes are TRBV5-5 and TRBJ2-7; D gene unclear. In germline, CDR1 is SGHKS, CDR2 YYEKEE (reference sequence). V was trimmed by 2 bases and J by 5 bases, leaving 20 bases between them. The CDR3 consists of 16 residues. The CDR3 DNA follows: TGTGCCAGCAGCTTTCCGAAGGTCCCCTATATCGACGAGCAGTACTTC. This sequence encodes CASSFPKVPYIDEQYF.

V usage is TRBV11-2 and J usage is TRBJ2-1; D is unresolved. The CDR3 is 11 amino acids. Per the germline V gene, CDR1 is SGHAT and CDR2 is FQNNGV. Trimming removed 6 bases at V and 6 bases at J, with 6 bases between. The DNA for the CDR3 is TGTGCCAGCAGGGTTAGCAATGAGCAGTTCTTC. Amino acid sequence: CASRVSNEQFF.

The CDR3 is CASNRQGGWTNEKLFF. DNA of the CDR3: TGTGCCAGCAACCGACAGGGTGGATGGACTAATGAAAAACTGTTTTTT. The V call is TRBV11-3, the J call TRBJ1-4, with 7 nucleotides matching TRBD1. V was pared by 7 bases and J by 2 bases, with 10 bases of the junction left unmatched. CDR3 length equals 16 residues. CDR1 is SGHNT and CDR2 is YENEEA in the germline V gene.

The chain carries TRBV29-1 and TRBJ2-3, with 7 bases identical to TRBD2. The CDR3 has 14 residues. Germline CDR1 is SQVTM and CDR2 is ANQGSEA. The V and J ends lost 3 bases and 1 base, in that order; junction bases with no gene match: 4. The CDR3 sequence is CSVERERGTDTQYF. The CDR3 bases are TGCAGCGTTGAGCGGGAGCGGGGCACAGATACGCAGTATTTT.

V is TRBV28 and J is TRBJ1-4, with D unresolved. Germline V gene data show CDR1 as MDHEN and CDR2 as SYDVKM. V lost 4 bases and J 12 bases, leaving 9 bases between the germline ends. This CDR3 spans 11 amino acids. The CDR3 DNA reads TGTGCCAGCAGTTACGACGTGGAACTGTTTTTT. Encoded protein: CASSYDVELFF.

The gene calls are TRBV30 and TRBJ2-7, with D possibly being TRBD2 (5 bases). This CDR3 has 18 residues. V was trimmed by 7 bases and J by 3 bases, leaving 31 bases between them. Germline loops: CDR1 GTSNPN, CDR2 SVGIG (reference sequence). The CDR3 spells CASKEAGIGEIGYYEQYF. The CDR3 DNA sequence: TGTGCCTCAAAGGAGGCTGGGATCGGGGAAATCGGTTACTACGAGCAGTACTTC.

Here the CDR3 DNA reads TGTGCCAGCAGCTTAGAACCGGGCCGGAATGGCTACACCTTC. It yields the protein CASSLEPGRNGYTF. The chain is built from TRBV7-3 and TRBJ1-2, with no clear D. CDR1 and CDR2 from the germline V gene are SGHTA and FQGTGA. Trimming left V 2 bases short and J 6 bases short, with 13 bases between. The CDR3 covers 14 residues. Full variable domain (missing parts from reference TRBV7-3 and TRBJ1-2): GAGVSQTPSNKVTEKGKYVELRCDPISGHTALYWYRQSLGQGPEFLIYFQGTGAADDSGLPNDRFFAVRPEGSVSTLKIQRTERGDSAVYLCASSLEPGRNGYTFGSGTRLTVV.